This note documents a single TCR gamma chain sequence. What it binds is unknown. A much larger clone differs by one base, so this may be a read error. TRG and TRD sequences were obtained from every sorted gammadelta sample. TCRdb re-called clones from the multiplex PCR reads using CATT. Of 25,000 to 30,000 gamma-chain clones detected, around 2.9% appear once; the ten largest clones hold around a third. Flow sorting of PBMC yielded separate Vgamma9/Vdelta2+ and Vdelta2-negative gammadelta T cell populations for bulk repertoire analysis. This CDR3 region has 13 residues. Trimming at V came to 0 bases and at J to 8 bases, leaving 7 bases not matched to a gene. In germline, CDR1 is VTNTFY, CDR2 YDVSTARD (reference sequence). This specimen comes from a study of γδ T cells in repeated Plasmodium falciparum infection. Overall study findings and caveats: Vgamma9/Vdelta2+ T cells showed a stable polyclonal repertoire with shared TCRgamma sequences.

This TCR was sampled from a pool of human donors (malaria-infected and uninfected, not separated). The source material was gamma-delta T cells from blood. The chain employs TRGV3 and TRGJ1 or TRGJ2. Matching the DNA to germline supplied the J gene, which TCRdb does not give. CDR3 sequence: CATWDRLCHKKLF. CDR3 in DNA: TGTGCCACCTGGGACAGGCTATGCCATAAGAAACTCTTT.